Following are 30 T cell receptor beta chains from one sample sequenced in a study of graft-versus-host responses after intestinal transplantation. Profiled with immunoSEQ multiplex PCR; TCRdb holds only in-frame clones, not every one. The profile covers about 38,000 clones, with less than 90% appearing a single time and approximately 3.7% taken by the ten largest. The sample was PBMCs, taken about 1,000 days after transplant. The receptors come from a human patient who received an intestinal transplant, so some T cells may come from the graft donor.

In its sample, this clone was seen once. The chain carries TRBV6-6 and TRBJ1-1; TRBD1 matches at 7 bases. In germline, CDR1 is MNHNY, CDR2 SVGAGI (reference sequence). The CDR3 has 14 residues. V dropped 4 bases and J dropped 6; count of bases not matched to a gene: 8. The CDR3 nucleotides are TGTGCCAGCAGTTCCGGGACAGCACAACCTGAAGCTTTCTTT. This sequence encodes CASSSGTAQPEAFF.

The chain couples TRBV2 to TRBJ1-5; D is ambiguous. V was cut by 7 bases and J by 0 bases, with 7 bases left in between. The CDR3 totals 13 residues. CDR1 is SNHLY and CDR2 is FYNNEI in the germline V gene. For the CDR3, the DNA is TGTGCCAGCAACCGCGGTAGCAATCAGCCCCAGCATTTT. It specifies CASNRGSNQPQHF.

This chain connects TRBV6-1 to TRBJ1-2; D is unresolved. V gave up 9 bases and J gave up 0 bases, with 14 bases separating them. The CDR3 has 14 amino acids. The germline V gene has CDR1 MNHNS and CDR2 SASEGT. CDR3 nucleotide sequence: TGTGCCAGTGGCCCTGAGGGATCTAACTATGGCTACACCTTC. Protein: CASGPEGSNYGYTF.

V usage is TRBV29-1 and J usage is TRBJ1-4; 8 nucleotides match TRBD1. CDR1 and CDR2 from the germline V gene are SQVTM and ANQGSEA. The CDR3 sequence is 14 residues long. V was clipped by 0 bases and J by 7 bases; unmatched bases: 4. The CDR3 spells CSVEDPGQGEKLFF. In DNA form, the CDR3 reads TGCAGCGTTGAAGACCCAGGACAGGGTGAAAAACTGTTTTTT.

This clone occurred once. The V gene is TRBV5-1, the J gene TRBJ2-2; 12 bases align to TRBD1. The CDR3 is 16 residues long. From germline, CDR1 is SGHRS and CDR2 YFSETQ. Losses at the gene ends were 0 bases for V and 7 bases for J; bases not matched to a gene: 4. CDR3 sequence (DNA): TGCGCCAGCAGCTTGGCGGGACAGGGGGCAAACGGGGAGCTGTTTTTT. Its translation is CASSLAGQGANGELFF.

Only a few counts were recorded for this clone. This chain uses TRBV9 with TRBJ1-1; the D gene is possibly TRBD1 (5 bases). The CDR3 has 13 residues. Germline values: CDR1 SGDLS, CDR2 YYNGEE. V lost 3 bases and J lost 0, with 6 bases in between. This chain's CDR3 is CASSETVNTEAFF. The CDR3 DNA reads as TGTGCCAGCAGCGAGACAGTGAACACTGAAGCTTTCTTT.

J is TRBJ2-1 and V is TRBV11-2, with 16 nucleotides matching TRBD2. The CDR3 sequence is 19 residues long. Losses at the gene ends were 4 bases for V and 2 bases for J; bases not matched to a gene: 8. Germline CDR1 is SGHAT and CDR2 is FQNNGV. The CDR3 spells CASSYGPGLAGGPYNEQFF. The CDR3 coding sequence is TGTGCCAGCAGCTACGGGCCGGGACTAGCGGGGGGGCCCTACAATGAGCAGTTCTTC.

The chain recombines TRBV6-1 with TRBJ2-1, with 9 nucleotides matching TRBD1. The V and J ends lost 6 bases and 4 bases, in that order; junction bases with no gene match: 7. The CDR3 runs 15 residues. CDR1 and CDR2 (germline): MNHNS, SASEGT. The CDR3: CASSDTGGAYNEQFF. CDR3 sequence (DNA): TGTGCCAGCAGCGATACAGGGGGCGCGTACAATGAGCAGTTCTTC.

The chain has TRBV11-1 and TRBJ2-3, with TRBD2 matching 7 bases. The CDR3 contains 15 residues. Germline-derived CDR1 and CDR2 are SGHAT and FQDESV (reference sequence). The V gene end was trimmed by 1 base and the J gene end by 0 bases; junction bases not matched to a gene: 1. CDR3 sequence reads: CASSLGLASTDTQYF. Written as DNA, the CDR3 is TGTGCCAGCAGCTTAGGACTAGCTAGCACAGATACGCAGTATTTT.

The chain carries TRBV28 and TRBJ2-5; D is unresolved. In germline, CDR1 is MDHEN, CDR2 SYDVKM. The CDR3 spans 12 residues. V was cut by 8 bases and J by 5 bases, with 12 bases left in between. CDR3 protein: CASGGLRETQYF. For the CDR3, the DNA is TGTGCCAGCGGCGGCCTTCGCGAGACCCAGTACTTC.

The CDR3 region has the DNA TGCGCCAGCAGCTTGGTCTCGGGTACGGGAAACACCATATATTTT. Translation: CASSLVSGTGNTIYF. V and J are TRBV5-1 and TRBJ1-3; D not resolved. Germline assignment: CDR1 SGHRS and CDR2 YFSETQ. Trimming cost V 0 bases and J 4 bases, with 11 bases left between them. The CDR3 runs to 15 residues.

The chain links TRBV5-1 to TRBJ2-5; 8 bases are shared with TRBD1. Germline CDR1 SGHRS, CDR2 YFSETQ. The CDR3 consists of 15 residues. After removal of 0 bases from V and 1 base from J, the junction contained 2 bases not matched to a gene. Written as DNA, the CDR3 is TGCGCCAGCAGCTTGGACAGGGGGGTCCAAGAGACCCAGTACTTC. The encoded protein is CASSLDRGVQETQYF.

The CDR3 nucleotides are TGCGCCAGCAGCTTTGGACAGGGCCCCTACGAGCAGTACTTC. This gives the protein CASSFGQGPYEQYF. The chain joins TRBV5-1 to TRBJ2-7; 8 bases fit TRBD1. This CDR3 region has 14 residues. V trimming: 2 bases; J trimming: 2 bases; junction bases outside the gene matches: 3. Germline V gene sequence: CDR1 SGHRS, CDR2 YFSETQ.

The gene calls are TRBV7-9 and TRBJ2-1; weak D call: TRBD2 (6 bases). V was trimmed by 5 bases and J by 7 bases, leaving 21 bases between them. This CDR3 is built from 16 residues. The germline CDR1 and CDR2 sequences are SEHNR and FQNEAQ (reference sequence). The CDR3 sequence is CASSPMGWEVRNEQFF. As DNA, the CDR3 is TGTGCCAGCAGCCCAATGGGTTGGGAGGTGAGGAATGAGCAGTTCTTC.

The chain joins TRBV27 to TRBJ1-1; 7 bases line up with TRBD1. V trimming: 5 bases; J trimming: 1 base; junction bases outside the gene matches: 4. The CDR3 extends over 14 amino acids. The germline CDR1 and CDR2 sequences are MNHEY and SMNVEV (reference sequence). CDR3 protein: CASSIYRGNTEAFF. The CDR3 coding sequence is TGTGCCAGCAGTATCTACAGGGGGAACACTGAAGCTTTCTTT.

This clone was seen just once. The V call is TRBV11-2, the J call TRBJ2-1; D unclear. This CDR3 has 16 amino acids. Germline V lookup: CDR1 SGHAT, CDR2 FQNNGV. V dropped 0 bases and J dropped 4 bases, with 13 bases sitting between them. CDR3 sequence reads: CASSLERSPAYNEQFF. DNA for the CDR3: TGTGCCAGCAGCTTAGAGCGCAGTCCGGCGTACAATGAGCAGTTCTTC.

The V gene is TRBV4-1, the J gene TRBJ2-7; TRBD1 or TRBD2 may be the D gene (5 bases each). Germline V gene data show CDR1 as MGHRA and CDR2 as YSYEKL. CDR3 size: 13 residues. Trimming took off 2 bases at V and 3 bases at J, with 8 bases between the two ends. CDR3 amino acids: CASSQWDHYEQYF. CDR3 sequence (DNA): TGCGCCAGCAGCCAATGGGACCACTACGAGCAGTACTTC.

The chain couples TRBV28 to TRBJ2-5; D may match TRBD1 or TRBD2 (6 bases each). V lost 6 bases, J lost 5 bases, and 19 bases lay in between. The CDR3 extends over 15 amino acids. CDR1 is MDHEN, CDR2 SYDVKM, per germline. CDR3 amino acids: CASSLNQGRLETQYF. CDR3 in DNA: TGTGCCAGCAGCCTAAACCAGGGGAGGCTGGAGACCCAGTACTTC.

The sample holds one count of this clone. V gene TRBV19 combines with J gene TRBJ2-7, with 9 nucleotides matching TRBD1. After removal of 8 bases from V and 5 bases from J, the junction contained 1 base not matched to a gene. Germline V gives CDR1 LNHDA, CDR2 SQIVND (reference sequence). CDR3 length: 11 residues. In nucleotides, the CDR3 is TGTGCCAGTGGACAGGGGAACGAGCAGTACTTC. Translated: CASGQGNEQYF.

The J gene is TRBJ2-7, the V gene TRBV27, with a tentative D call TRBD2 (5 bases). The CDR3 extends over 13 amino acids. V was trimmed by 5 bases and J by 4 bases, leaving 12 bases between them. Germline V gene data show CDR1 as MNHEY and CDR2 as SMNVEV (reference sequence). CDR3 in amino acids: CASSATGGYEQYF. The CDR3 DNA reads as TGTGCCAGCAGTGCGACCGGAGGATACGAGCAGTACTTC.

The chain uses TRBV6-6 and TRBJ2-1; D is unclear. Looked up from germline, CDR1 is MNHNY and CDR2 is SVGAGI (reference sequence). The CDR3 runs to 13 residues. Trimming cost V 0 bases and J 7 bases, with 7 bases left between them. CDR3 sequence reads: CASSYSSLNEQFF. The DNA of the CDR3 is TGTGCCAGCAGTTACTCGAGTCTTAATGAGCAGTTCTTC.

The CDR3 loop is CASSQVGTAGYTF. For the CDR3, the DNA is TGCGCCAGCAGCCAAGTAGGGACGGCAGGCTACACCTTC. The chain couples TRBV4-1 to TRBJ1-2; D is possibly TRBD1 (5 bases). V lost 1 base to trimming and J lost 8 bases, with 11 bases between them. The length of the CDR3 is 13 residues. Germline lookup yields CDR1 MGHRA and CDR2 YSYEKL.

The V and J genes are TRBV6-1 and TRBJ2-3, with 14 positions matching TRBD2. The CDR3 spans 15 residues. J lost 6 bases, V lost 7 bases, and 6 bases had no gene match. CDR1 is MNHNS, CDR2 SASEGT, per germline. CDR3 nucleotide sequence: TGTGCCAGCACCGGGACTAGCGGGAGTGTGGATACGCAGTATTTT. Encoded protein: CASTGTSGSVDTQYF.

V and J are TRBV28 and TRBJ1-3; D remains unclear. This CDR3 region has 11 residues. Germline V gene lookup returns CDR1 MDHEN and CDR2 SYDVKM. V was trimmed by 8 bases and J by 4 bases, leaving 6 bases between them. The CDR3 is CASGWGNTIYF. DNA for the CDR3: TGTGCCAGCGGTTGGGGAAACACCATATATTTT.

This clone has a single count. The CDR3 sequence is CASSLDRGLNSPLHF. In DNA, the CDR3 is TGTGCCAGCAGCTTGGACCGAGGCTTAAATTCACCCCTCCACTTT. J is TRBJ1-6 and V is TRBV5-6, with D unresolved. With 0 bases removed from V and 7 bases from J, the gap between germline ends came to 11 bases. This CDR3 has 15 amino acids. Germline loops: CDR1 SGHDT, CDR2 YYEEEE.

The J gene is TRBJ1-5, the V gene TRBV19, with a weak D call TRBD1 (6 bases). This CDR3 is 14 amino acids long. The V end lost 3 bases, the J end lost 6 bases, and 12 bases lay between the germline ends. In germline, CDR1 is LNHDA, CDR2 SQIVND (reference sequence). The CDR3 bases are TGTGCCAGTAGTATTGGCAGGGGCCCTCAGCCCCAGCATTTT. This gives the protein CASSIGRGPQPQHF.

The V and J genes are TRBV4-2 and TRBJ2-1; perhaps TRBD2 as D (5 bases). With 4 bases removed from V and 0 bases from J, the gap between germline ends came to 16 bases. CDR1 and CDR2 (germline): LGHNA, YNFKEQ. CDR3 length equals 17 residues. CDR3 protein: CASSPLEGLDSYNEQFF. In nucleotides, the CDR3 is TGTGCCAGCAGCCCCCTTGAGGGCCTGGACTCCTACAATGAGCAGTTCTTC.

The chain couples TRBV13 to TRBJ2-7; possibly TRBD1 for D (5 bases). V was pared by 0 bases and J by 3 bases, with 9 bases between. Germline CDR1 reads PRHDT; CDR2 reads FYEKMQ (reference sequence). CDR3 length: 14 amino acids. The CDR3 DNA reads TGTGCCAGCAGCTTAGGCGGCAGGGACTACGAGCAGTACTTC. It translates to CASSLGGRDYEQYF.

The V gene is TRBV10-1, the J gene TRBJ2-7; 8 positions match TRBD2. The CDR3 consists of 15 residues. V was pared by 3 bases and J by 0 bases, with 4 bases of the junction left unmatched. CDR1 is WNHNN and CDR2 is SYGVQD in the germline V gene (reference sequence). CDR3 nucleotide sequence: TGCGCCAGCAGTGAAGGTAGCGGGAACTCCTACGAGCAGTACTTC. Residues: CASSEGSGNSYEQYF.

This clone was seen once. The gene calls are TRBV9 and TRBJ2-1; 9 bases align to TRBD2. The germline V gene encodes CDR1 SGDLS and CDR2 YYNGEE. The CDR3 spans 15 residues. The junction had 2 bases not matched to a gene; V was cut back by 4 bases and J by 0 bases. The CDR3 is CASSPSGVSYNEQFF. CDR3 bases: TGTGCCAGCAGCCCTAGCGGGGTCTCCTACAATGAGCAGTTCTTC.